This T cell receptor beta chain stems from a study of blood T cell repertoires in COVID-19. Looking at the study overall: Samples representing acute and convalescent COVID-19 were sourced from the United States, Italy and Spain. Nucleic acid was either cDNA or gDNA, and it came from T cells, B-cell-depleted T cells, or PBMCs.

Germline V gene sequence: CDR1 LNHDA, CDR2 SQIVND (reference sequence). Between the trimmed V and J ends, which lost 5 bases and 4 bases, there was a span of 11 bases. The CDR3 loop spans 13 amino acids. The method was immunoSEQ multiplex PCR; TCRdb's version includes in-frame clones alone and lacks a portion of them. The sample yields 65,000 to 85,000 clones, about 78% seen once. The gene calls are TRBV19 and TRBJ2-5, with D possibly being TRBD2 (7 bases). The sequencing input was peripheral blood. This sequence originates from a human donor in a cohort sampled during active COVID-19. CDR3 nucleotides: TGTGCCAGTAGTTGGGGGGGCTTAGAGACCCAGTACTTC. Protein product: CASSWGGLETQYF. The entire variable domain, with the rest obtained from reference TRBV19 and TRBJ2-5, is as follows: DGGITQSPKYLFRKEGQNVTLSCEQNLNHDAMYWYRQDPGQGLRLIYYSQIVNDFQKGDIAEGYSVSREKKESFPLTVTSAQKNPTAFYLCASSWGGLETQYFGPGTRLLVL.